This T cell receptor (beta chain) comes out of a study of T cells in Graves' hyperthyroidism and ophthalmopathy. Amplification of TCR beta CDR3 regions was performed using RNA transcripts as template. First-round RT-PCR of the TCR CDR3 relied on the HTBI primer set. TCRdb fed the multiplex PCR reads into MiXCR, producing one record per CDR3 protein. The sample comprises 400,000 to 450,000 distinct CDR3 sequences, over 12% of which are singletons, and roughly an eighth rests with the top ten. Study findings and constraints: Most thyroid clonotypes expanded above 0.001 appeared in blood too.

Trimming shortened V by 1 base and J by 3 bases, and 10 bases separated the two germline ends. The length of the CDR3 is 15 residues. This clonotype was seen at least ten times. Antigen: not known. PBMCs stemmed from over 7.5 ml fresh peripheral blood. The specimen was blood. The rearrangement joins TRBV12-3 or TRBV12-4 to TRBJ2-1; D remains ambiguous. This receptor was identified in a man between 18 and 35 years old with Graves' ophthalmopathy. This chain's CDR3 is CASSLGWTFYNEQFF. The CDR3 DNA sequence: TGTGCCAGCAGTTTAGGGTGGACGTTCTACAATGAGCAGTTCTTC.